This is a list of T cell receptor beta chains from one sample in a study of blood T cell repertoires in COVID-19. Clones were sequenced by immunoSEQ multiplex PCR, and TCRdb holds only the in-frame ones, with some missing. The sample has 80,000 or so clones; 70% to 90% are singletons. The sample comprised peripheral blood. The receptors were sampled from a woman older than 75 with acute or convalescent COVID-19. Both conserved end residues are part of each CDR3. D genes are given only for firm matches. Rows may omit the clone size; those that give it use once, few, many or a size class.

>TRBJ1-2|TRBV6-5|-|-
TGTGTCAGCAGTTACTCGGGGACTGGAAACTATGGCTACACCTTC
CVSSYSGTGNYGYTF
>TRBJ1-1|TRBV6-5|-|-
TGTGCCAGCCGGGGGGGGGCTAACACTGAAGCTTTCTTT
CASRGGANTEAFF
>TRBJ1-1|TRBV19|-|-
TGTGCCAGTGTCGCCCTAGTGAACACTGAAGCTTTCTTT
CASVALVNTEAFF
>TRBJ1-1|TRBV19|TRBD1|-
TGTGCCAGTAGTAAACCCGGGACAGGGGCGAAAACTGAAGCTTTCTTT
CASSKPGTGAKTEAFF
>TRBJ1-1|TRBV11-3|-|-
TGTGCCAGCAGCTCCGGAGGCTCGAACACTGAAGCTTTCTTT
CASSSGGSNTEAFF
>TRBJ1-2|TRBV29-1|-|-
TGCAGCGTCCACCGGGACACCTCTAACTATGGCTACACCTTC
CSVHRDTSNYGYTF
>TRBJ2-7|TRBV6-1|TRBD2|-
TGTGCCAGCAGTGAAGCGGCTAGCGGGGGAGAGTACGAGCAGTACTTC
CASSEAASGGEYEQYF
>TRBJ2-7|TRBV19|TRBD1|-
TGTGCCAGTAGTACCCGTCCCGGGACAGGGAGCTCCTACGAGCAGTACTTC
CASSTRPGTGSSYEQYF
>TRBJ2-7|TRBV9|TRBD2|-
TGTGCCAGCAGCGTAGCCCTAGCGGGGCCCCTGGACGAGCAGTACTTC
CASSVALAGPLDEQYF
>TRBJ1-1|TRBV18|TRBD1|-
TGTGCCAGCTCACCTGGACAGGGAAGCACTGAAGCTTTCTTT
CASSPGQGSTEAFF
>TRBJ1-2|TRBV11-3|-|-
TGTGCCAGCAGCTTAGGGGGGCTTGGCTATGGCTACACCTTC
CASSLGGLGYGYTF
>TRBJ1-3|TRBV19|-|-
TGTGCCAGTTCCTCAGGGGATTCTGGAAACACCATATATTTT
CASSSGDSGNTIYF
>TRBJ1-1|TRBV27|TRBD1|-
TGTGCCAGCAGTTTGGCGACAGGGGGTAGGAACACTGAAGCTTTCTTT
CASSLATGGRNTEAFF
>TRBJ1-1|TRBV6-2/TRBV6-3|-|once
TGTGCCAGCAGTTACGACAGTCTGAACACTGAAGCTTTCTTT
CASSYDSLNTEAFF
>TRBJ2-7|TRBV4-3|TRBD2|-
TGCGCCAGCAGCCAAGATGAGCGGGGAACCTACGAGCAGTACTTC
CASSQDERGTYEQYF
>TRBJ1-5|TRBV19|TRBD1|-
TGTGCCAGTAGTAGGGACAGGGGGAGGGATCAGCCCCAGCATTTT
CASSRDRGRDQPQHF
>TRBJ1-2|TRBV28|-|-
TGTGCCAGCAGCGGACAGAACTATGGCTACACCTTC
CASSGQNYGYTF
>TRBJ1-1|TRBV6-1|-|-
TGTGCCAGCAGTGAGTCGGGTAAGAACACTGAAGCTTTCTTT
CASSESGKNTEAFF
>TRBJ1-3|TRBV11-3|TRBD1|-
TGTGCCAGCAGCTCAACCGGGGACAGTCTCTCTGGAAACACCATATATTTT
CASSSTGDSLSGNTIYF
>TRBJ2-3|TRBV5-1|TRBD2|-
TGCGCCAGCAGCTTGGGAAGGACTAGCGGGGTCACAGATACGCAGTATTTT
CASSLGRTSGVTDTQYF
>TRBJ2-1|TRBV5-8|TRBD1|-
TGTGCCAGCAGCTTGGGACTCAGGGGGTATGAGCAGTTCTTC
CASSLGLRGYEQFF
>TRBJ1-5|TRBV5-6|-|-
TGTGCCAGCAGCTTGGACGGGGGGCCCAATCAGCCCCAGCATTTT
CASSLDGGPNQPQHF
>TRBJ2-5|TRBV4-1|-|-
TGCGCCAGCAGCCCTACGTTAGATTTGGAGACCCAGTACTTC
CASSPTLDLETQYF
>TRBJ2-7|TRBV18|-|-
TGTGCCAGCTCACCAGGGGCGGGGCCCTACGAGCAGTACTTC
CASSPGAGPYEQYF
>TRBJ2-4|TRBV4-3|-|few
TGCGCCAGCAGCCAGGAAAGACCACAGACAGAGTACTCTAGAGCCAAAAACATTCAGTACTTC
CASSQERPQTEYSRAKNIQYF
>TRBJ2-7|TRBV2|TRBD2|-
TGTGCCAGCAGTGGACTAGCGGGGGGGCCTTACGAGCAGTACTTC
CASSGLAGGPYEQYF
>TRBJ2-1|TRBV6-1|TRBD2|-
TGTGCCAGCAGTGGGACTAGCGGGGGAACTCCTCGAAATGAGCAGTTCTTC
CASSGTSGGTPRNEQFF
>TRBJ1-3|TRBV3-1/TRBV3-2|-|-
TGTGCCAGCAGCCAATTAGGGGCTGGAAACACCATATATTTT
CASSQLGAGNTIYF
>TRBJ1-2|TRBV6-5|TRBD1|-
TGTGCCAGCAGGGGGAACAGGGGGAAGGATGGCTACACCTTC
CASRGNRGKDGYTF
>TRBJ1-1|TRBV3-1/TRBV3-2|TRBD1|once
TGTGCCAGCAGCCAAGTGGGCAGGGGGCCAACTGAAGCTTTCTTT
CASSQVGRGPTEAFF
>TRBJ1-5|TRBV19|TRBD1|-
TGTGCCAGTAGTCGGGGACAGGGGGGGGATCAGCCCCAGCATTTT
CASSRGQGGDQPQHF
>TRBJ2-5|TRBV7-8|TRBD2|many
TGTGCCAGCAGCTTAGGGACTAGCGGGACTAAGACCCAGTACTTC
CASSLGTSGTKTQYF
>TRBJ1-5|TRBV3-1/TRBV3-2|-|-
TGTGCCAGCAGCCAATATACTGGTCAGCCCCAGCATTTT
CASSQYTGQPQHF
>TRBJ2-7|TRBV20-1|-|-
TGCAGTGCTACCGGACTTTACGAGCAGTACTTC
CSATGLYEQYF
>TRBJ1-4|TRBV4-1|TRBD1|few
TGCGCCAGCAGCCCCTTAACAGGGGGGAGAAATGAAAAACTGTTTTTT
CASSPLTGGRNEKLFF
>TRBJ1-4|TRBV18|-|-
TGTGCCAGCTCACCCTACAGTCAAGGAAAACTGTTTTTT
CASSPYSQGKLFF
>TRBJ2-2|TRBV29-1|-|-
TGCAGCGTTGAAGACGGGTGTACCACAGGGAGTACCGGGGAGCTGTTTTTT
CSVEDGCTTGSTGELFF
>TRBJ1-1|TRBV9|-|few
TGTGCCAGCAGCGTAGACGTCCGGGAGAGCACTGAAGCTTTCTTT
CASSVDVRESTEAFF
>TRBJ1-2|TRBV28|-|once
TGTGCCAGCAGTGCTGGACAGATCGGAAACTATGGCTACACCTTC
CASSAGQIGNYGYTF
>TRBJ2-7|TRBV7-9|-|once
TGTGCCAGCAGCTTATCTACCTACGAGCAGTACTTC
CASSLSTYEQYF